One T cell receptor beta chain is described in this entry. In the original processing: Using reference gene primer amplification, nucleated cell counts were estimated. Assay: immunoSEQ multiplex PCR; the TCRdb copy retains only in-frame clones and omits some. V, J and clone size were drawn from that table, and D and trimming were deduced from the DNA. The sample lists about 160,000 clones, roughly 90% occurring once. This record belongs to a study of blood T cell repertoires in COVID-19. Study-wide context: Samples of COVID-19 (acute and convalescent) were obtained from the United States, Italy and Spain. PBMCs, B-cell-depleted T cells, or T cells provided the cDNA or gDNA that made up the material.

The TCR was taken from a woman aged 55-70 years who had recovered from COVID-19. The sequenced sample was peripheral blood.

CDR3 bases: TGTGCCAGCGGCCCACAGGGCTACGAGCAGTACTTC. This gives the protein CASGPQGYEQYF. The chain employs TRBV28 and TRBJ2-7; TRBD1 might be the D (6 bases). V gave up 8 bases and J gave up 3 bases, with 11 bases separating them. CDR3 size: 12 residues. Germline CDR1 is MDHEN and CDR2 is SYDVKM.